This T cell receptor (beta chain) was recorded in a study of Tregs in tolerant kidney transplant recipients. Related graft donors supplied nonmyeloablative bone marrow transplants, and mixed chimerism was transient. CD4+CD25+CD127- Tregs, CD4+CD25- non-Tregs, CD4 and CD8 cells were sorted. Assay: immunoSEQ multiplex PCR; the TCRdb copy retains only in-frame clones and omits some. The table for this sample gives about 23,000 clones. The CDR3 has 15 amino acids. V shed 1 base and J shed 4 bases, with 11 bases lying between them. The germline CDR1 and CDR2 sequences are SGHAT and FQNNGV. As regards this clone: Read data end 3 residues before the CDR3 end; the end is taken from the germline J gene.

The sample in question was CD4+ T cells from blood (PBMCs), obtained 6 months after the transplant. V and J are TRBV11-2 and TRBJ2-1; D is unresolved. The receptor comes from a human patient who received a combined kidney and bone marrow transplant. Some of the T cells might come from the graft donor. The chain's CDR3 is CASSLVSSRYNEQFF. CDR3 DNA, as far as it was read: TGTGCCAGCAGCTTAGTTTCTAGTCGATACAATGAG.